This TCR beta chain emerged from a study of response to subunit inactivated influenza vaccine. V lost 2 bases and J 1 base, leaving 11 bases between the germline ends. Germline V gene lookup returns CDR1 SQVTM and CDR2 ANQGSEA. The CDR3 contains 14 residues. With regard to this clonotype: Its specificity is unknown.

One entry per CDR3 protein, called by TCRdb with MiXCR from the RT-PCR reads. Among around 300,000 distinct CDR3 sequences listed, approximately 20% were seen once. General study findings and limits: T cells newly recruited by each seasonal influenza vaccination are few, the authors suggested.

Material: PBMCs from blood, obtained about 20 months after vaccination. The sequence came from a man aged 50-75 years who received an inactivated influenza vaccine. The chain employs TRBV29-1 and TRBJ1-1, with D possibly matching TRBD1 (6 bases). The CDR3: CSVERTAKNTEAFF. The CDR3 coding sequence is TGCAGCGTTGAAAGGACAGCGAAGAACACTGAAGCTTTCTTT. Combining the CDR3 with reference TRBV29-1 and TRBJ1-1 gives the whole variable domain SAVISQKPSRDICQRGTSLTIQCQVDSQVTMMFWYRQQPGQSLTLIATANQGSEATYESGFVIDKFPISRPNLTFSTLTVSNMSPEDSSIYLCSVERTAKNTEAFFGQGTRLTVV.